This note documents a single T cell receptor (beta chain) sequence. This CDR3 contains 11 residues. V shed 5 bases and J 13 bases; nucleotides not matched to a gene: 5. CDR1 and CDR2 from the germline V gene are SGHVS and FNYEAQ. The sample is drawn from a study of blood T cell repertoires in COVID-19. Adults between roughly 18 and 90 years of age took part from fewer than 30 US areas. Cohort 3 recovery required two negative PCRs, clearance, or symptom resolution. Per the original data handling: Scientists estimated how many nucleated cells there were by amplifying reference gene primers. Data came from immunoSEQ multiplex PCR; TCRdb stores just in-frame clones and leaves some out. V and J calls and clone size come straight from that table; D and trimming were deduced from the DNA. This table has roughly 500,000 clones, about 88% appearing once.

This sequence was found in an older woman who had recovered from COVID-19. The chain links TRBV7-6 to TRBJ2-1, with 7 bases aligning to TRBD2. Source material: PBMCs or T cells enriched from blood (not recorded which). The CDR3 bases are TGTGCCAGCAGCACCGGACTAGGCCAGTTCTTC. Translating gives CASSTGLGQFF.